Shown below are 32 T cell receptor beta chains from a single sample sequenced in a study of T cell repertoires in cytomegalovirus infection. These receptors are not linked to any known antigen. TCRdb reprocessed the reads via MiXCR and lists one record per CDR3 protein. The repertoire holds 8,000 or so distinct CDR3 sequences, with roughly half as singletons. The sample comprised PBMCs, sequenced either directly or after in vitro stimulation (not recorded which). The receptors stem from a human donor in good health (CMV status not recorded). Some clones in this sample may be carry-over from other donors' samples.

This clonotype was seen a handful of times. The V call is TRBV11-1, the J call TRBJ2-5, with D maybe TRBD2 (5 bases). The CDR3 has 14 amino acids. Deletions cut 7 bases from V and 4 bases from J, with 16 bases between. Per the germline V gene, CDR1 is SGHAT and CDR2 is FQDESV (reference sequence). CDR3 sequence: CASKEKREGETQYF. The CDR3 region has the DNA TGTGCCAGCAAGGAGAAGAGGGAAGGAGAGACCCAGTACTTC.

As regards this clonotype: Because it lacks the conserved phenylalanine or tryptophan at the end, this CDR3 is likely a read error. The CDR3 is CASSLGRGDGYTL. The CDR3 coding sequence is TGTGCCAGCAGCTTAGGACGGGGAGATGGCTACACCTTA. V gene TRBV7-8 combines with J gene TRBJ1-2; D uncertain. Germline V gene lookup returns CDR1 SGHVS and CDR2 FQNEAQ. This CDR3 contains 13 residues. V lost 1 base and J 6 bases, leaving 9 bases between the germline ends.

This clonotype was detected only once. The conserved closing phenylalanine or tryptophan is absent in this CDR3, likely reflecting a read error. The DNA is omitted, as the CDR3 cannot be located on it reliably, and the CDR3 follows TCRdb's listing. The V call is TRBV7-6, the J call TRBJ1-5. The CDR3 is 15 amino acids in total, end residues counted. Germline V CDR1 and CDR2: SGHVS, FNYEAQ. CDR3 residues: CASSSETYSNQPQQL.

The CDR3 DNA reads TGTGCCAGCAGTCTACTTGGTTCTAGCGGGGATTACAATGAGCAGTTCTTC. As protein: CASSLLGSSGDYNEQFF. V gene TRBV28 combines with J gene TRBJ2-1; 9 bases fit TRBD2. Per the germline V gene, CDR1 is MDHEN and CDR2 is SYDVKM. Germline trimming cut 5 bases from V and 4 bases from J; bases unmatched to any gene: 12. The CDR3 runs to 17 residues.

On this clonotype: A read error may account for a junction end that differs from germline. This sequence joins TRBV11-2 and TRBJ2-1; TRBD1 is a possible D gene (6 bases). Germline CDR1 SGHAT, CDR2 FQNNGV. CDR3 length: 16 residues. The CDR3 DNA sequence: TGTGCCAGCAGCTTACTTCAGGGGATCTCCGACAAAGAGCAGTTCTTC. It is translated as CASSLLQGISDKEQFF.

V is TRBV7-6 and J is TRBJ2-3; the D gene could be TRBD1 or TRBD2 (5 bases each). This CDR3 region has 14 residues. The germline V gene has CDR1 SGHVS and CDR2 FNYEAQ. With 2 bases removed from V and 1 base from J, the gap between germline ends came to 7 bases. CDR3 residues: CASSLQGGTDTQYF. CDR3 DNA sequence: TGTGCCAGCAGCTTACAGGGAGGCACAGATACGCAGTATTTT.

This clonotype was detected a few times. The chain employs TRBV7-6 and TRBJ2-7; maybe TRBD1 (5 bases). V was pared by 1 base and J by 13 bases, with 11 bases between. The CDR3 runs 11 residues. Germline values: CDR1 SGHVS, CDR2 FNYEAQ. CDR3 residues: CASSLGYWTYF. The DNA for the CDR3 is TGTGCCAGCAGCTTAGGGTACTGGACATACTTC.

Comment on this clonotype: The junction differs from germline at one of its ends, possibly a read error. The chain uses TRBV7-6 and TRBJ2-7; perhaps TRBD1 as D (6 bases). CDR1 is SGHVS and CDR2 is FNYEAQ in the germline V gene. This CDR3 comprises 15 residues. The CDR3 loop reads CSSSSRDIVVYEKYF. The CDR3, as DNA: TGTTCCAGCAGCTCACGGGACATCGTTGTCTACGAGAAGTACTTC.

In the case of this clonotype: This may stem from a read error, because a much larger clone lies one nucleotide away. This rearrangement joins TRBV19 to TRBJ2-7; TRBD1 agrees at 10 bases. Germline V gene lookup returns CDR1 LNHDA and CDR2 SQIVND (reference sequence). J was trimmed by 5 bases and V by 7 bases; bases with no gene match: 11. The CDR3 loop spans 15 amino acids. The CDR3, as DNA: TGTGCCAGTATTCTGACGGGACAGGGGATCCACGAGCAGTACTTC. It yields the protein CASILTGQGIHEQYF.

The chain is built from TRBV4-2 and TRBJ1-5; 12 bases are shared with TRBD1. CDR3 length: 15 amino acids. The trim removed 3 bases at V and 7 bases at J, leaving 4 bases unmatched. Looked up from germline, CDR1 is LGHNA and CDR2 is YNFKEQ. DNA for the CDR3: TGTGCCAGCAGCCAGGGGACAGGGGGCGAACAGCCCCAGCATTTT. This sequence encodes CASSQGTGGEQPQHF.

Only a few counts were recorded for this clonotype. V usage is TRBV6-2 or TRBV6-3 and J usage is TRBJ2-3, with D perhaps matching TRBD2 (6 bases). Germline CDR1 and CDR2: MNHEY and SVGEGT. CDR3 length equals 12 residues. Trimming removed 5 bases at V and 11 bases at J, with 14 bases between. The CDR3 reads CASSNRGIKQYF. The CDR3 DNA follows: TGTGCCAGCAGTAACCGCGGGATAAAGCAGTATTTT.

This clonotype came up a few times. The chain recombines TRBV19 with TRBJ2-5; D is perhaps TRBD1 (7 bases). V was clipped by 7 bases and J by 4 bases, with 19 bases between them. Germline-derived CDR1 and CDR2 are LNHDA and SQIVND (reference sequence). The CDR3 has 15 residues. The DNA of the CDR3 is TGTGCCAGTACCATGAGGAGGGGGCGCGGAGAGACCCAGTACTTC. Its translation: CASTMRRGRGETQYF. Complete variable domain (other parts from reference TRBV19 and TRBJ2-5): DGGITQSPKYLFRKEGQNVTLSCEQNLNHDAMYWYRQDPGQGLRLIYYSQIVNDFQKGDIAEGYSVSREKKESFPLTVTSAQKNPTAFYLCASTMRRGRGETQYFGPGTRLLVL.

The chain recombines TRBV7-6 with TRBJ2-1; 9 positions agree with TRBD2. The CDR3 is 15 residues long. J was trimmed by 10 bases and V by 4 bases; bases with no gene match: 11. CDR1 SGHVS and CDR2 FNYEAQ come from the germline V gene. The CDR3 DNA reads TGTGCCAGCAGCTCCGGGACTAGCAGGGCGGAGGAGCAGTTCTTC. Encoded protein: CASSSGTSRAEEQFF. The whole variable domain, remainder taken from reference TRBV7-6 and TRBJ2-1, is GAGVSQSPRYKVTKRGQDVALRCDPISGHVSLYWYRQALGQGPEFLTYFNYEAQQDKSGLPNDRFSAERPEGSISTLTIQRTEQRDSAMYRCASSSGTSRAEEQFFGPGTRLTVL.

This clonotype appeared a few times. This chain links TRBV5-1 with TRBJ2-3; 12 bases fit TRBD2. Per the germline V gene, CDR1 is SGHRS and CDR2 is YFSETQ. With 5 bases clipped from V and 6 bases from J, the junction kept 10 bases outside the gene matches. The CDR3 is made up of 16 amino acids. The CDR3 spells CASSRGLAGLGDTQYF. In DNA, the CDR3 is TGCGCCAGCAGTCGCGGACTAGCGGGGTTAGGCGATACGCAGTATTTT.

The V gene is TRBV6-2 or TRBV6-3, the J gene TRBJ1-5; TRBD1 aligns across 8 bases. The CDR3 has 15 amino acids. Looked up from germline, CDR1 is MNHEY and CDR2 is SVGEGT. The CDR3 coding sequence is TGTTACAGCAGTTTTTCTCAGGGGGCCGCTCAGCCCCAGCATTTT. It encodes CYSSFSQGAAQPQHF.

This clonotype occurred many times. The CDR3 is CASTSLSGEQFF. CDR3 in DNA: TGTGCCAGCACCTCGCTTTCTGGGGAGCAGTTCTTC. The gene calls are TRBV6-1 and TRBJ2-1; no definite D call. The CDR3 sequence is 12 residues long. Trimming left V 7 bases short and J 10 bases short, with 14 bases between. Germline lookup yields CDR1 MNHNS and CDR2 SASEGT.

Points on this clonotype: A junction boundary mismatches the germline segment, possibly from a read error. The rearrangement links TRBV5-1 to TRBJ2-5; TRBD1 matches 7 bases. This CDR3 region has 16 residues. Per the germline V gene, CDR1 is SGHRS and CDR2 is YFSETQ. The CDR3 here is CASSLTSDRAQETDSF. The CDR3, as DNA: TGCGCCAGCAGCTTGACTTCTGACAGGGCCCAAGAGACCGATTCATTC.

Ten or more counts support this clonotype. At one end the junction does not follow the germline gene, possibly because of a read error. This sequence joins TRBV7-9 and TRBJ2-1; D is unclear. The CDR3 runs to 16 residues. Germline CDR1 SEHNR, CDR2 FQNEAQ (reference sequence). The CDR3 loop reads CASSFFGISTYNEHFF. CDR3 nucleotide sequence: TGTGCCAGCAGCTTTTTTGGAATATCCACCTACAATGAGCATTTCTTC.

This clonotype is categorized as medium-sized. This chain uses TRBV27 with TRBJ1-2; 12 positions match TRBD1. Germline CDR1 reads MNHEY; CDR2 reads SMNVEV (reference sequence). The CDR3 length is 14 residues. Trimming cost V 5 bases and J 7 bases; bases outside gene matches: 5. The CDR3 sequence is CASSPGQGAGGYTF. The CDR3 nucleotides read TGTGCCAGCAGTCCGGGACAGGGGGCCGGTGGCTACACCTTC.

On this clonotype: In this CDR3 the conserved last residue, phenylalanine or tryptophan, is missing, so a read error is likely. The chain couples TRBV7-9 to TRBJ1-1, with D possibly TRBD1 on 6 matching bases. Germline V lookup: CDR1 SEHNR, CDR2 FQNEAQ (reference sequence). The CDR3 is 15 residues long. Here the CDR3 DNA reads TGTTCCAGCAGCTTGCAGCTGGGGGCGCGAACGGAAGCTTTCTGT. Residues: CSSSLQLGARTEAFC.

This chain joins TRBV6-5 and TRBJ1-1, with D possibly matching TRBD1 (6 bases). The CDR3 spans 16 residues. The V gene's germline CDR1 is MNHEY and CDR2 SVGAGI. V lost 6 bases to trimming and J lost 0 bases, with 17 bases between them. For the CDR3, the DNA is TGTGCCAGCAGCCCGAGGACAGTTTATATGAACACTGAAGCTTTCTTT. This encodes CASSPRTVYMNTEAFF.

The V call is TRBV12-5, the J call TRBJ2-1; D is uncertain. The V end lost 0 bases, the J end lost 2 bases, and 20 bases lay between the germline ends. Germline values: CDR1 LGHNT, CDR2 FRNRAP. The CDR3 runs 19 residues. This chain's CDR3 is CASGLVSVGLSVPYNEQFF. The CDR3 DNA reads TGTGCTAGTGGTTTGGTATCGGTAGGATTGTCCGTCCCCTACAATGAGCAGTTCTTC.

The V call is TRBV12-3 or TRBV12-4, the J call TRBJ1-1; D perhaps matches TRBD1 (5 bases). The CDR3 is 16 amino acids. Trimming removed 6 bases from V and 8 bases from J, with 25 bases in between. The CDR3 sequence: CASSLRVSKHGPEAFF. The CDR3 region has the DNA TGTGCCAGCAGCCTCAGGGTTTCCAAACATGGCCCGGAAGCTTTCTTT.

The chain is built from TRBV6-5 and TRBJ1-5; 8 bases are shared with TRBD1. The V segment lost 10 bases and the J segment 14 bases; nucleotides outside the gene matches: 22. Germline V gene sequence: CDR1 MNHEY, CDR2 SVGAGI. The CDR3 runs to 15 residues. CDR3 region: CATGFRQGTNHPKHF. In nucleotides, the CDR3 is TGTGCCACAGGCTTCCGACAGGGGACCAATCATCCCAAGCATTTT.

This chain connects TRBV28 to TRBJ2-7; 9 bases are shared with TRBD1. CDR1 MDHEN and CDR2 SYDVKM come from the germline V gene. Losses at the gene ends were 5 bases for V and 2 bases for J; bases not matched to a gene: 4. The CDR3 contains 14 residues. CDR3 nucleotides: TGTGCCAGCAGTCGACAGGGGGTTACCTACGAGCAGTACTTC. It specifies CASSRQGVTYEQYF.

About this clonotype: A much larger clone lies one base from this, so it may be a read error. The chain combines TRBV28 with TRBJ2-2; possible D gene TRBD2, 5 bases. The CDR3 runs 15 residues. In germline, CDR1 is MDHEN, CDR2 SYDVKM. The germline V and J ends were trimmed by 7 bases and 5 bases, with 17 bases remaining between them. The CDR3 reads CASILIGRGTGELFF. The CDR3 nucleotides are TGTGCCAGCATCCTTATAGGGAGAGGAACCGGGGAGCTGTTTTTT.

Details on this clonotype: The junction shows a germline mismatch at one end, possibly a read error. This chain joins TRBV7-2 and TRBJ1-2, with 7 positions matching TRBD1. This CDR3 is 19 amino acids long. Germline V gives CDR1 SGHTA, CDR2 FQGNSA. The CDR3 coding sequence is TGTGCCAGCATCTTAGGGGACGTCAATCCGACAGGGTTGTGTAGTGGCTACACCTTC. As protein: CASILGDVNPTGLCSGYTF.

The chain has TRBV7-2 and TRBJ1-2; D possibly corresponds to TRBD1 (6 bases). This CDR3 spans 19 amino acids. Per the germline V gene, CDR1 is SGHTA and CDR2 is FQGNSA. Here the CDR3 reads CARCLGDVTTTGLGSGYTF. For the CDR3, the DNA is TGTGCTAGGTGCTTAGGGGACGTCACAACTACAGGGTTGGGTAGTGGCTACACCTTC.

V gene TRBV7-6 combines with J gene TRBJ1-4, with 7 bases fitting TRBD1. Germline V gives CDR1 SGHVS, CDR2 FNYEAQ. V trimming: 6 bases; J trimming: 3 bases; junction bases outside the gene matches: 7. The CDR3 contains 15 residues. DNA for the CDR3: TGTGCCAGCAGTTTTCGACAGGGAGCTAATGAAAAACTGTTTTTT. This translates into CASSFRQGANEKLFF.

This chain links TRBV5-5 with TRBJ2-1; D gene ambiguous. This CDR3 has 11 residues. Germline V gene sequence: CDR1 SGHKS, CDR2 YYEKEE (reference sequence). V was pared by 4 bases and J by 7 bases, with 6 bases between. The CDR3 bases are TGTGCCAGCAGCATAGGTAATGAGCAGTTCTTC. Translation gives CASSIGNEQFF.

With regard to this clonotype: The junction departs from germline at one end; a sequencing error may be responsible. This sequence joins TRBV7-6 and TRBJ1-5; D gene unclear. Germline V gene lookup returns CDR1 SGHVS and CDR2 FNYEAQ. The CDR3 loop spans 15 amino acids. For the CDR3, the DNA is TGTGACAGCAGCCCCGAAACATACAGCTATCAGCCCCATCATTTT. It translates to CDSSPETYSYQPHHF. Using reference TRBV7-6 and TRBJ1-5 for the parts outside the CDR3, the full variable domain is GAGVSQSPRYKVTKRGQDVALRCDPISGHVSLYWYRQALGQGPEFLTYFNYEAQQDKSGLPNDRFSAERPEGSISTLTIQRTEQRDSAMYRCDSSPETYSYQPHHFGDGTRLSIL.

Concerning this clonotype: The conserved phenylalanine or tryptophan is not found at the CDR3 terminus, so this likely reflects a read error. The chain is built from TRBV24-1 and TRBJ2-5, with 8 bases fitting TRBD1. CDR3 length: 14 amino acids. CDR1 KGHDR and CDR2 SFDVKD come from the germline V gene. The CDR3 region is CASSDVTGAETQYL. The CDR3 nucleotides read TGTGCCTCCAGTGATGTGACAGGGGCAGAGACCCAGTACTTA.